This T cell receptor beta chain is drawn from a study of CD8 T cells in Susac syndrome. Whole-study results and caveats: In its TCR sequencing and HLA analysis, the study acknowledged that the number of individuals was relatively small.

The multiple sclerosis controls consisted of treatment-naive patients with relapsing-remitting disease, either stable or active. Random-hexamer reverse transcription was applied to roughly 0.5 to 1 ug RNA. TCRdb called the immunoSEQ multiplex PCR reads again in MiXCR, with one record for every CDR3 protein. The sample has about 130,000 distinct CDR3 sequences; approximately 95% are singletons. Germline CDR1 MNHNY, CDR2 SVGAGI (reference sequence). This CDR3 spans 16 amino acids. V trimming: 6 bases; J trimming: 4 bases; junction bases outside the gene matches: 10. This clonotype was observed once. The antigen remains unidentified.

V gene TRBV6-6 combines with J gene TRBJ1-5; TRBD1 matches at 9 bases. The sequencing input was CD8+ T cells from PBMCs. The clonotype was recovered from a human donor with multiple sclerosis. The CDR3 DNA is TGTGCCAGCAGACACCTCGGGACAGGGACTAATCAGCCCCAGCATTTT. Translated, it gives CASRHLGTGTNQPQHF.